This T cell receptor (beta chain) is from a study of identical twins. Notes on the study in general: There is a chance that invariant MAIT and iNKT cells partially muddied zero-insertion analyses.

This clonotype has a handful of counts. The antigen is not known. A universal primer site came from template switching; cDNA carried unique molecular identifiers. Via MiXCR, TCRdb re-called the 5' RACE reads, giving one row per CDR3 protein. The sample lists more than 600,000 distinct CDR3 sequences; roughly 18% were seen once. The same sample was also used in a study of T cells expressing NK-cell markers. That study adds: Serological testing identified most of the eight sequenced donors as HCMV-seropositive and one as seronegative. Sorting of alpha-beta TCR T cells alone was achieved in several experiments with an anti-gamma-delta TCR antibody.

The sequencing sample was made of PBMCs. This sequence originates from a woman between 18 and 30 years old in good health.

CDR3 loop: CASSYSWTGVNEKLFF. CDR3 in DNA: TGTGCCAGCAGTTACTCCTGGACAGGGGTAAATGAAAAACTGTTTTTT. The chain uses TRBV6-5 and TRBJ1-4; 9 nucleotides match TRBD1. This CDR3 has 16 residues. Trimming at V came to 0 bases and at J to 5 bases, leaving 4 bases not matched to a gene. CDR1 and CDR2 from the germline V gene are MNHEY and SVGAGI.